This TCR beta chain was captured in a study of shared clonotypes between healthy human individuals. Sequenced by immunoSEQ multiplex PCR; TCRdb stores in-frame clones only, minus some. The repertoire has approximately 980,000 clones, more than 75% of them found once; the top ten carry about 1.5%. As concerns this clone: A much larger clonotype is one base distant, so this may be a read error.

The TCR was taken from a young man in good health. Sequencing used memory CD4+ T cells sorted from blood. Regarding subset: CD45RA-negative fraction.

The CDR3 DNA sequence: TGTGCCAGCAGTTACACCGCCGGGGAGCTGTTTTTT. The encoded protein is CASSYTAGELFF. V and J are TRBV6-6 and TRBJ2-2; D is unresolved. Trimming took 2 bases from V and 6 from J, leaving 4 bases between them. Per the germline V gene, CDR1 is MNHNY and CDR2 is SVGAGI (reference sequence). This CDR3 is 12 amino acids long.